The TCR beta chain described here comes from a study of regulatory T cells in long-lasting Graves disease. Stated time point: newly diagnosed GD, antithyroid drugs for less than 3 months. PBMC RNA was the source of the TCR library. Building of the TCR beta libraries involved iRepertoire HTBI primers and Arm-PCR of CDR3 regions. In TCRdb, the multiplex PCR reads were re-called with MiXCR into one record per CDR3 protein. This table has around 400,000 distinct CDR3 sequences, 15% appearing once. This clonotype was recorded a few times. This sample was also put to use in a study of T cells in Graves' hyperthyroidism and ophthalmopathy. That paper notes: During a first-round RT-PCR of the TCR CDR3, the HTBI primer set was used.

The sequences come from peripheral blood mononuclear cells (PBMCs), collected at new diagnosis, from a patient treated with antithyroid drugs. The receptor comes from a woman aged 40 to 50 with Graves disease.

The DNA for the CDR3 is TGCGCCAGCAGCCAAGGACACGGGTCGAATTCACCCCTCCACTTT. Amino acids: CASSQGHGSNSPLHF. The V and J genes are TRBV4-1 and TRBJ1-6; D gene uncertain. The CDR3 extends over 15 amino acids. Trimming cost V 1 base and J 7 bases, with 11 bases left between them. Per germline, CDR1 MGHRA and CDR2 YSYEKL.